Following are 29 T cell receptor beta chains from one sample sequenced in a study of Ad26.COV2.S vaccination and SARS-CoV-2 variants. Treatment meaning: some 20 received Ad26.COV2.S at low or high dose, single or two shots; about 5 received placebo; per-sample allocation not given. Samples came from day 63 after the first vaccine or placebo injection. Clones were sequenced by immunoSEQ multiplex PCR, and TCRdb holds only the in-frame ones, with some missing. The sample lists around 380,000 clones; approximately 91% were seen once. This specimen was peripheral blood, taken in a trial of Ad26.COV2.S vaccine versus placebo. The receptors originated from a person between 18 and 60 years old who received the Ad26.COV2.S COVID-19 vaccine or a placebo.

The V gene is TRBV6-5, the J gene TRBJ2-7; 14 nucleotides agree with TRBD2. The CDR3 is 14 amino acids. V trimming: 7 bases; J trimming: 5 bases; junction bases outside the gene matches: 4. Per the germline V gene, CDR1 is MNHEY and CDR2 is SVGAGI. The CDR3 spells CASTRLAGGNEQYF. In DNA form, the CDR3 reads TGTGCCAGCACAAGACTAGCGGGGGGGAACGAGCAGTACTTC.

V is TRBV12-5 and J is TRBJ2-3, with 9 bases that match TRBD1. V was pared by 0 bases and J by 3 bases, with 4 bases of the junction left unmatched. From germline, CDR1 is LGHNT and CDR2 FRNRAP. CDR3 length equals 16 residues. The CDR3 protein is CASGLVLGQGTDTQYF. Written as DNA, the CDR3 is TGTGCTAGTGGTTTGGTACTTGGACAGGGGACAGATACGCAGTATTTT.

This clone was counted a few times. This chain uses TRBV3-1 (or the pseudogene TRBV3-2) with TRBJ1-6; 8 bases align to TRBD1. Per the germline V gene, CDR1 is LGHDT and CDR2 is YNNKEL (reference sequence). This CDR3 is built from 15 residues. V was pared by 4 bases and J by 10 bases, with 9 bases of the junction left unmatched. The CDR3, as DNA: TGTGCCAGCAGCCGCGAACAGGGGGTCAAGTCACCCCTCCACTTT. Translation: CASSREQGVKSPLHF.

The chain combines TRBV2 with TRBJ2-3, with D unresolved. Per the germline V gene, CDR1 is SNHLY and CDR2 is FYNNEI. The germline V and J ends were trimmed by 4 bases and 2 bases, with 4 bases remaining between them. CDR3 length: 12 amino acids. CDR3 coding DNA: TGTGCCAGCAGTGCAATCACAGATACGCAGTATTTT. Translating it yields CASSAITDTQYF.

CDR3 sequence: CASSLAVGAGEQYF. The CDR3 nucleotides read TGTGCCAGCAGCTTGGCGGTTGGGGCGGGGGAGCAGTACTTC. The chain joins TRBV5-4 to TRBJ2-7, with a tentative D call TRBD2 (6 bases). Germline V lookup: CDR1 SGHNT, CDR2 YYREEE (reference sequence). V lost 0 bases and J lost 7, with 14 bases in between. The CDR3 has 14 amino acids. Looking up the rest from reference TRBV5-4 and TRBJ2-7 gives the full variable domain: ETGVTQSPTHLIKTRGQQVTLRCSSQSGHNTVSWYQQALGQGPQFIFQYYREEENGRGNFPPRFSGLQFPNYSSELNVNALELDDSALYLCASSLAVGAGEQYFGPGTRLTVT.

CDR3 DNA: TGTGCCAGCAGCTTAGCGGACGACTACGAGCAGTACTTC. It specifies CASSLADDYEQYF. The chain uses TRBV7-9 and TRBJ2-7; D is undetermined. V lost 0 bases, J lost 3 bases, and 6 bases lay in between. CDR3 size: 13 residues. CDR1 is SEHNR and CDR2 is FQNEAQ in the germline V gene (reference sequence).

V and J are TRBV23-1 and TRBJ2-5; no clear D. TRBV23-1 is classed as an ORF, of uncertain function. Trimming stripped 8 bases from V and 5 bases from J, with 15 bases between. CDR3 length: 13 amino acids. For the CDR3, the DNA is TGCGCCAGCGGCTCGGGTCGCCGGGAGACCCAGTACTTC. Its translation is CASGSGRRETQYF.

The chain has TRBV5-1 and TRBJ2-5, with TRBD2 matching over 7 bases. CDR1 is SGHRS, CDR2 YFSETQ, per germline. The CDR3 runs to 17 residues. The V gene end was trimmed by 2 bases and the J gene end by 1 base; junction bases not matched to a gene: 11. The CDR3 here is CASSFLGGGSLQETQYF. CDR3 DNA: TGCGCCAGCAGCTTCTTAGGCGGGGGTTCCCTCCAAGAGACCCAGTACTTC.

The chain carries TRBV15 and TRBJ2-7, with 9 bases fitting TRBD1. The V gene end was trimmed by 0 bases and the J gene end by 4 bases; junction bases not matched to a gene: 4. Germline V gene sequence: CDR1 LNHNV, CDR2 YYDKDF (reference sequence). This CDR3 contains 15 residues. CDR3 DNA sequence: TGTGCCACCAGCAGAGATGGACAGGGGTTGTACGAGCAGTACTTC. Residues: CATSRDGQGLYEQYF.

The chain combines TRBV9 with TRBJ1-2, with 8 bases fitting TRBD1. V lost 0 bases to trimming and J lost 4 bases; unmatched junction nucleotides: 14. The CDR3 sequence is 18 residues long. In germline, CDR1 is SGDLS, CDR2 YYNGEE. The CDR3 protein is CASSVDWMDRASGYGYTF. CDR3 nucleotides: TGTGCCAGCAGCGTAGATTGGATGGACAGGGCGAGTGGCTATGGCTACACCTTC.

V is TRBV5-5 and J is TRBJ1-5; D gene unclear. The V end was cut by 0 bases, the J end by 1 base, with 8 bases between. The V gene's germline CDR1 is SGHKS and CDR2 YYEKEE (reference sequence). The CDR3 runs 15 residues. The CDR3 loop reads CASSLVTGSNQPQHF. CDR3 nucleotide sequence: TGTGCCAGCAGCTTGGTCACTGGGAGCAATCAGCCCCAGCATTTT. Full variable domain (outside the CDR3, taken from reference TRBV5-5 and TRBJ1-5): DAGVTQSPTHLIKTRGQQVTLRCSPISGHKSVSWYQQVLGQGPQFIFQYYEKEERGRGNFPDRFSARQFPNYSSELNVNALLLGDSALYLCASSLVTGSNQPQHFGDGTRLSIL.

As for this clone: The sample has other DNA sequences that encode this CDR3 too. The rearrangement joins TRBV18 to TRBJ2-7, with TRBD1 matching 10 bases. Germline loops: CDR1 KGHSH, CDR2 LQKENI. After removal of 3 bases from V and 4 bases from J, the junction contained 3 bases not matched to a gene. The CDR3 is made up of 14 amino acids. Written as DNA, the CDR3 is TGTGCCAGCTCACCGGGACAGGGGAGTTACGAGCAGTACTTC. Its translation: CASSPGQGSYEQYF.

The chain recombines TRBV14 with TRBJ1-6, with 9 nucleotides matching TRBD1. This CDR3 region has 13 residues. The V gene's germline CDR1 is SGHDN and CDR2 FVKESK. The J segment lost 10 bases and the V segment lost 9 bases, leaving 7 bases of the junction unmatched. CDR3 sequence reads: CASMDRGGSPLHF. DNA of the CDR3: TGTGCCAGTATGGACAGGGGTGGGTCACCCCTCCACTTT.

The chain carries TRBV14 and TRBJ2-5, with 7 bases identical to TRBD2. This CDR3 comprises 15 residues. With 0 bases clipped from V and 2 bases from J, the junction kept 3 bases outside the gene matches. Germline CDR1 reads SGHDN; CDR2 reads FVKESK. Here the CDR3 DNA reads TGTGCCAGCAGCCAAGAGACTAGCCGGCAAGAGACCCAGTACTTC. It is translated as CASSQETSRQETQYF.

This clone was seen only once. This chain joins TRBV2 and TRBJ2-5; D ambiguous. The CDR3 consists of 12 residues. Germline V gene lookup returns CDR1 SNHLY and CDR2 FYNNEI. V was pared by 7 bases and J by 5 bases, with 11 bases between. The CDR3 reads CASKISRETQYF. CDR3 nucleotide sequence: TGTGCCAGCAAGATTAGTAGGGAGACCCAGTACTTC.

Notes on this clone: The same CDR3 arises from other DNA sequences in this sample as well. The chain couples TRBV5-1 to TRBJ1-2; no firm D call. V was pared by 2 bases and J by 7 bases, with 9 bases between. The CDR3 spans 12 residues. Germline V gene sequence: CDR1 SGHRS, CDR2 YFSETQ. CDR3 protein: CASSLEGSGYTF. The CDR3 nucleotides read TGCGCCAGCAGCTTAGAGGGTAGTGGCTACACCTTC.

This clone has only a few counts. This chain links TRBV5-1 with TRBJ1-1; D might be TRBD1 (5 bases). V lost 4 bases and J lost 3, with 10 bases in between. Germline V gene sequence: CDR1 SGHRS, CDR2 YFSETQ. The CDR3 is made up of 13 amino acids. The CDR3 nucleotides are TGCGCCAGCAGCACCTCAGGGCACACTGAAGCTTTCTTT. This encodes CASSTSGHTEAFF.

V and J are TRBV6-5 and TRBJ2-3; 13 bases line up with TRBD2. This CDR3 is built from 12 residues. The V segment lost 7 bases and the J segment 14 bases; nucleotides outside the gene matches: 6. Germline CDR1 reads MNHEY; CDR2 reads SVGAGI. CDR3 residues: CASKTSGGAWYF. As DNA, the CDR3 is TGTGCCAGCAAAACTAGCGGGGGGGCTTGGTATTTT.

The gene calls are TRBV11-1 and TRBJ2-5, with D possibly matching TRBD2 (6 bases). With 0 bases removed from V and 5 bases from J, the gap between germline ends came to 10 bases. This CDR3 is built from 14 residues. Germline assignment: CDR1 SGHAT and CDR2 FQDESV (reference sequence). DNA for the CDR3: TGTGCCAGCAGCTTAGCGTCAGGGAGGGAGACCCAGTACTTC. The encoded protein is CASSLASGRETQYF.

The chain couples TRBV20-1 to TRBJ1-2; a weak D match, TRBD1 (5 bases). Germline assignment: CDR1 DFQATT and CDR2 SNEGSKA (reference sequence). The CDR3 contains 13 residues. Trimming pared 3 bases from V and 4 bases from J, leaving 12 bases between. CDR3 region: CSASVAGLYGYTF. The CDR3 DNA reads as TGCAGTGCTAGTGTCGCAGGGCTCTATGGCTACACCTTC.

This chain joins TRBV6-6 and TRBJ1-1; TRBD1 matches 7 bases. Losses at the gene ends were 5 bases for V and 0 bases for J; bases not matched to a gene: 3. CDR1 and CDR2 (germline): MNHNY, SVGAGI (reference sequence). The CDR3 consists of 14 residues. Here the CDR3 DNA reads TGTGCCAGCAGTAGGGACAGCCTGAACACTGAAGCTTTCTTT. Its protein product is CASSRDSLNTEAFF.

The chain has TRBV3-1 (or the pseudogene TRBV3-2) and TRBJ2-5; 13 positions match TRBD2. The CDR3 is 17 residues long. Germline trimming cut 4 bases from V and 1 base from J; bases unmatched to any gene: 6. The germline CDR1 and CDR2 sequences are LGHDT and YNNKEL (reference sequence). The chain's CDR3 is CASSRIRTSGGQETQYF. Here the CDR3 DNA reads TGTGCCAGCAGCCGTATCAGGACTAGCGGGGGCCAAGAGACCCAGTACTTC.

V and J are TRBV12-2 and TRBJ2-1. TRBV12-2 is recorded as a pseudogene. The CDR3 length is 18 residues. CDR3 in amino acids: CASRLASKGGALMNEQFF. DNA for the CDR3: TGTGCAAGTCGCTTAGCCAGTAAGGGGGGCGCTCTTATGAATGAGCAGTTCTTC.

This clone occurred a few times. Written as DNA, the CDR3 is TGTGCCAGCAGCCCCCGGGGACAGGGGTACGAGCAGTACTTC. Its protein product is CASSPRGQGYEQYF. J is TRBJ2-7 and V is TRBV5-4; 10 bases agree with TRBD1. J gave up 4 bases and V 4 bases, and 5 bases lay outside the gene matches. Germline V gives CDR1 SGHNT, CDR2 YYREEE (reference sequence). The CDR3 runs to 14 residues.

This rearrangement joins TRBV7-2 to TRBJ1-2; 7 bases line up with TRBD1. Germline V lookup: CDR1 SGHTA, CDR2 FQGNSA. The CDR3 runs 14 residues. With V trimmed by 5 bases and J by 8 bases, 11 bases remained unmatched. CDR3 DNA: TGTGCCAGCAGCCCAGGGACAGCTCCTTCCGGCTACACCTTC. Residues: CASSPGTAPSGYTF.

This chain connects TRBV7-9 to TRBJ1-2, with unresolved D. The ends were cut back, 4 bases at V and 2 bases at J, with 17 bases in the middle. Germline loops: CDR1 SEHNR, CDR2 FQNEAQ (reference sequence). This CDR3 has 16 residues. This CDR3 reads CASSSPVPGRNYGYTF. CDR3 in DNA: TGTGCCAGCAGCTCCCCTGTGCCGGGCCGAAACTATGGCTACACCTTC.

Comments on this clone: The junction does not match germline at one end; this may be a read error. V gene TRBV12-3 or TRBV12-4 combines with J gene TRBJ1-4, with 8 bases lining up with TRBD1. The CDR3 runs to 13 residues. The CDR3 nucleotides are TGTGCCAGCAGCTTAGACAGGGGTGAAAAACTGTTTTTT. Protein: CASSLDRGEKLFF.

The CDR3 spells CASSYGVRDGTDTQYF. As DNA, the CDR3 is TGTGCCAGCAGTTACGGTGTCCGGGATGGCACAGATACGCAGTATTTT. V gene TRBV6-2 or TRBV6-3 combines with J gene TRBJ2-3; perhaps TRBD2 as D (5 bases). Germline CDR1 is MNHEY and CDR2 is SVGEGT. The CDR3 totals 16 residues. V lost 2 bases to trimming and J lost 1 base, with 13 bases between them.

This clone was observed a handful of times. V usage is TRBV6-5 and J usage is TRBJ1-1, with TRBD1 identical over 7 bases. V trimming: 5 bases; J trimming: 2 bases; junction bases outside the gene matches: 5. CDR1 and CDR2 (germline): MNHEY, SVGAGI. There are 14 residues in the CDR3. CDR3 sequence: CASSRGTVNTEAFF. The CDR3 region has the DNA TGTGCCAGCAGTCGTGGGACAGTTAACACTGAAGCTTTCTTT.